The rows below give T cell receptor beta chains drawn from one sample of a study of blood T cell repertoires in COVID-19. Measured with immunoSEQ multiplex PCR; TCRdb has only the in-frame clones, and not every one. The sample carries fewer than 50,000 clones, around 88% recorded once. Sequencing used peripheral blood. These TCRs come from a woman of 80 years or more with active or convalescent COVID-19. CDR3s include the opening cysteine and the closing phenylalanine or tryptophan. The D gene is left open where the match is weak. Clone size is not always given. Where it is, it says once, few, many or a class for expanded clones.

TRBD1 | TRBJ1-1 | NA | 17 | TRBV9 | CASSPRGQGAINTEAFF | TGTGCCAGCAGCCCTAGGGGGCAGGGGGCGATAAACACTGAAGCTTTCTTT
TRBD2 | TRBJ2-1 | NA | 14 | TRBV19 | CASSRSLAGNEQFF | TGTGCCAGTAGTAGGAGTCTAGCGGGAAATGAGCAGTTCTTC
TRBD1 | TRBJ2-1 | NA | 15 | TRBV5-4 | CASSLEGTGRNEQFF | TGTGCCAGCAGCTTGGAGGGGACAGGGCGCAATGAGCAGTTCTTC
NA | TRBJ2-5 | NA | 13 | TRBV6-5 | CASRPTGQETQYF | TGTGCCAGCAGACCGACAGGTCAAGAGACCCAGTACTTC
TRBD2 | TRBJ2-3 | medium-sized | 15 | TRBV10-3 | CAISLASGSSDTQYF | TGTGCCATCAGTTTAGCTAGCGGATCCTCGGATACGCAGTATTTT
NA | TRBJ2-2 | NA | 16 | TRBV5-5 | CASSLGGLTNTGELFF | TGTGCCAGCAGCTTGGGGGGCCTTACTAACACCGGGGAGCTGTTTTTT
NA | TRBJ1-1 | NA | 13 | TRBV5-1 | CASSLPGFTEAFF | TGCGCCAGCAGCTTGCCGGGTTTCACTGAAGCTTTCTTT
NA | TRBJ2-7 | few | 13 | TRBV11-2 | CASSLDSMFEQYF | TGTGCCAGCAGCTTAGACAGTATGTTCGAGCAGTACTTC
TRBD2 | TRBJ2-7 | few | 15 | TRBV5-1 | CASSSAGLSSYEQYF | TGCGCCAGCAGCTCAGCGGGACTGAGCTCCTACGAGCAGTACTTC
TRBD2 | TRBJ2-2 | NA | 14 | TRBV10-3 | CAIGLAGGTGELFF | TGTGCCATCGGTCTAGCGGGCGGCACCGGGGAGCTGTTTTTT
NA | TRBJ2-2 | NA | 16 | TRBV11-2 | CASSLYSGTNTGELFF | TGTGCCAGCAGCCTATACAGCGGAACGAACACCGGGGAGCTGTTTTTT
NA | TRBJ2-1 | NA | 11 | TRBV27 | CASSKHSEQFF | TGTGCCAGCAGTAAGCACAGTGAGCAGTTCTTC
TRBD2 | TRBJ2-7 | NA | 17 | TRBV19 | CASSIMGTSGRTREQYF | TGTGCCAGTAGTATTATGGGGACTAGCGGACGGACGAGGGAGCAGTACTTC
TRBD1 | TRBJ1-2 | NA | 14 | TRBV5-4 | CASSLVQGAYGYTF | TGTGCCAGCAGCTTGGTGCAGGGGGCCTATGGCTACACCTTC
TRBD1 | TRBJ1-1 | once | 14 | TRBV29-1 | CSVDRTGVGTEAFF | TGCAGCGTTGACCGGACAGGGGTGGGCACTGAAGCTTTCTTT
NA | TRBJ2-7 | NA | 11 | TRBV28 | CASSGPWEQYF | TGTGCCAGCAGTGGCCCCTGGGAGCAGTACTTC
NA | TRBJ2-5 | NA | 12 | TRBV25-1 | CASTSPGETQYF | TGTGCCAGCACCTCCCCGGGGGAGACCCAGTACTTC
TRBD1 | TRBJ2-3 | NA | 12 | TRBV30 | CAWSTGGDTQYF | TGTGCCTGGAGTACAGGGGGAGATACGCAGTATTTT
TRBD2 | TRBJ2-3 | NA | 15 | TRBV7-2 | CASSSLAGVADTQYF | TGTGCCAGCAGTTCCTTAGCGGGAGTCGCAGATACGCAGTATTTT
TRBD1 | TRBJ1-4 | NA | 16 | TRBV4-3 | CASSQELSRGSEKLFF | TGCGCCAGCAGCCAAGAACTTTCCAGGGGGAGTGAAAAACTGTTTTTT
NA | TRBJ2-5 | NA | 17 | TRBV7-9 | CASSPPPQGRRQETQYF | TGTGCCAGCAGCCCTCCCCCCCAGGGGCGGCGTCAAGAGACCCAGTACTTC
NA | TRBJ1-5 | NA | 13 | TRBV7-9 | CASSLSQYQPQHF | TGTGCCAGCAGCTTAAGTCAGTATCAGCCCCAGCATTTT
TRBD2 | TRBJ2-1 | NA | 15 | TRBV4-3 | CASSTGTTLYNEQFF | TGCGCCAGCAGCACTGGGACTACCCTATACAATGAGCAGTTCTTC
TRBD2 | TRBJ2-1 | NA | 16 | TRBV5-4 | CASSLAGKGGHDEQFF | TGTGCCAGCAGCTTGGCCGGGAAGGGAGGGCACGATGAGCAGTTCTTC
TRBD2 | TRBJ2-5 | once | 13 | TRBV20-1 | CSASWTSQETQYF | TGCAGTGCTAGTTGGACTAGCCAAGAGACCCAGTACTTC
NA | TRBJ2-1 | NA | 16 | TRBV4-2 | CASSDIQGSSYNEQFF | TGTGCCAGCAGCGACATTCAGGGTAGCTCCTACAATGAGCAGTTCTTC
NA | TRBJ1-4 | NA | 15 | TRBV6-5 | CASSTDYGTNEKLFF | TGTGCCAGCAGCACCGACTATGGAACTAATGAAAAACTGTTTTTT
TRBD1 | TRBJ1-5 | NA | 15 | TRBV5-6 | CASSFFGDRNQPQHF | TGTGCCAGCAGCTTTTTCGGGGACAGGAATCAGCCCCAGCATTTT
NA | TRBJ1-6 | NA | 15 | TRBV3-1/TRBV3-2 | CASRLGGSYNSPLHF | TGTGCCAGCAGATTAGGGGGTTCCTATAATTCACCCCTCCACTTT
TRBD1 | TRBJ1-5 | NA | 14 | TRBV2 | CASRTDRGNQPQHF | TGTGCCAGCAGAACGGACAGGGGGAATCAGCCCCAGCATTTT
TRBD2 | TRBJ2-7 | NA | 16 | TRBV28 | CASSFLSGTMRYEQYF | TGTGCCAGCAGTTTCCTTTCCGGGACTATGAGGTACGAGCAGTACTTC
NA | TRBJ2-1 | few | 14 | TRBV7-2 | CASSLLGSTNEQFF | TGTGCCAGCAGCTTACTCGGGAGCACCAATGAGCAGTTCTTC
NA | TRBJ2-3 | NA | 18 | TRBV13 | CASSLAQALRDVTDTQYF | TGTGCCAGCAGCTTAGCCCAGGCTCTCCGGGATGTCACAGATACGCAGTATTTT